These 30 T cell receptor beta chains originate from one sample sequenced in a study of blood T cell repertoires in COVID-19. Method: immunoSEQ multiplex PCR; TCRdb's copy keeps in-frame clones and lacks some. Among 100,000 or so clones, 85% were seen once, and the ten largest hold about 3.8%. Sequences were obtained from peripheral blood. These receptors originate from a man aged 50-59 years with acute or convalescent COVID-19.

The genes are TRBV15 and TRBJ2-2; no clear D. V dropped 3 bases and J dropped 0 bases, with 11 bases sitting between them. The CDR3 has 16 residues. Germline lookup yields CDR1 LNHNV and CDR2 YYDKDF (reference sequence). CDR3 in amino acids: CATSREKTTNTGELFF. The CDR3 coding sequence is TGTGCCACCAGCAGGGAAAAGACAACGAACACCGGGGAGCTGTTTTTT.

CDR3 sequence reads: CASSSPGGGAFF. CDR3 nucleotides: TGTGCCAGCAGTTCACCGGGAGGGGGAGCTTTCTTT. The V call is TRBV28, the J call TRBJ1-1, with D tentatively TRBD1 (6 bases). Germline CDR1 MDHEN, CDR2 SYDVKM. V was trimmed by 4 bases and J by 10 bases, leaving 13 bases between them. This CDR3 region has 12 residues.

The chain combines TRBV5-4 with TRBJ1-2, with 7 bases aligning to TRBD1. Trimming removed 1 base from V and 5 bases from J; junction bases left unmatched: 11. In germline, CDR1 is SGHNT, CDR2 YYREEE (reference sequence). The CDR3 is 16 residues long. The CDR3 DNA reads as TGTGCCAGCAGCTTGTCGCCTTCGACAGGGCAGTATGGCTACACCTTC. Translation gives CASSLSPSTGQYGYTF.

The genes are TRBV6-6 and TRBJ1-6, with a possible D match to TRBD1 (6 bases). From germline, CDR1 is MNHNY and CDR2 SVGAGI (reference sequence). The CDR3 length is 13 residues. Between the trimmed V and J ends, which lost 11 bases and 7 bases, there was a span of 15 bases. CDR3 protein: CAVRRTENSPLHF. CDR3 bases: TGTGCCGTGCGCCGGACAGAAAATTCACCCCTCCACTTT.

This clone was detected a few times. This chain connects TRBV11-3 to TRBJ1-2; D perhaps matches TRBD1 (5 bases). CDR3 length: 15 residues. Trimming removed 5 bases at V and 3 bases at J, with 16 bases between. The germline V gene has CDR1 SGHNT and CDR2 YENEEA. CDR3 amino acids: CASSQYRLQYYGYTF. CDR3 nucleotide sequence: TGTGCCAGCAGCCAATACAGGCTGCAGTACTATGGCTACACCTTC.

This clone was counted a few times. The rearrangement links TRBV15 to TRBJ2-1; 9 nucleotides agree with TRBD2. The length of the CDR3 is 17 residues. Germline assignment: CDR1 LNHNV and CDR2 YYDKDF (reference sequence). After removal of 0 bases from V and 2 bases from J, the junction contained 5 bases not matched to a gene. The CDR3 is CATSREEAGGTYNEQFF. CDR3 bases: TGTGCCACCAGCAGAGAAGAAGCGGGGGGAACCTACAATGAGCAGTTCTTC.

The chain is built from TRBV27 and TRBJ1-3; possibly TRBD1 for D (5 bases). V lost 6 bases, J lost 0 bases, and 9 bases lay in between. The CDR3 is 14 residues long. Germline CDR1 and CDR2: MNHEY and SMNVEV (reference sequence). This chain's CDR3 is CASRRQNSGNTIYF. CDR3 nucleotide sequence: TGTGCCAGCAGACGACAGAACTCTGGAAACACCATATATTTT.

The chain joins TRBV6-6 to TRBJ2-1; TRBD2 aligns across 9 bases. V gave up 5 bases and J gave up 3 bases; unmatched junction bases: 11. The CDR3 has 17 amino acids. Per germline, CDR1 MNHNY and CDR2 SVGAGI (reference sequence). The CDR3 region has the DNA TGTGCCAGCAGTCTCCCTCTTAGCGGGAGAATCTACAATGAGCAGTTCTTC. Amino acid sequence: CASSLPLSGRIYNEQFF.

The V call is TRBV4-2, the J call TRBJ2-2, with a weak D call TRBD1 (5 bases). Germline assignment: CDR1 LGHNA and CDR2 YNFKEQ. With 0 bases removed from V and 0 bases from J, the gap between germline ends came to 11 bases. This CDR3 is built from 17 residues. The CDR3 region is CASSQDSRQTNTGELFF. Here the CDR3 DNA reads TGTGCCAGCAGCCAAGACTCCAGACAGACGAACACCGGGGAGCTGTTTTTT.

The V call is TRBV28, the J call TRBJ1-2, with a possible D match to TRBD1 (6 bases). From germline, CDR1 is MDHEN and CDR2 SYDVKM. The CDR3 contains 13 residues. Trimming took off 6 bases at V and 5 bases at J, with 13 bases between the two ends. CDR3 in DNA: TGTGCCAGCAGAAGGACAGCCCGATATGGCTACACCTTC. It is translated as CASRRTARYGYTF.

The chain joins TRBV10-3 to TRBJ2-7; no clear D gene. The length of the CDR3 is 13 residues. The germline CDR1 and CDR2 sequences are ENHRY and SYGVKD. V was trimmed by 3 bases and J by 3 bases, leaving 9 bases between them. The CDR3 region has the DNA TGTGCCATCAGTGATTATAAAATCTACGAGCAGTACTTC. Translating gives CAISDYKIYEQYF.

The rearrangement links TRBV6-5 to TRBJ1-3; D possibly corresponds to TRBD1 (5 bases). CDR1 and CDR2 from the germline V gene are MNHEY and SVGAGI. This CDR3 contains 15 residues. V lost 6 bases, J lost 1 base, and 13 bases lay in between. The DNA of the CDR3 is TGTGCCAGCAGACCCACGACAGCTTCTGGAAACACCATATATTTT. Its protein is CASRPTTASGNTIYF.

The V gene is TRBV21-1, the J gene TRBJ2-3; the table's D call, TRBD2, was not checked against the DNA. TRBV21-1 represents a pseudogene. This CDR3 comprises 14 residues. The CDR3 protein is CASSKRRVTDTQYF. CDR3 in DNA: TGTGCCAGCAGCAAGCGGCGGGTCACAGATACGCAGTATTTT.

The chain recombines TRBV5-1 with TRBJ2-7; D perhaps matches TRBD1 (6 bases). V was trimmed by 5 bases and J by 3 bases, leaving 15 bases between them. The CDR3 is 14 residues long. Germline loops: CDR1 SGHRS, CDR2 YFSETQ. DNA for the CDR3: TGCGCCAGCAGTTTCCGGACAGACGACTACGAGCAGTACTTC. Residues: CASSFRTDDYEQYF.

The chain carries TRBV5-4 and TRBJ2-5, with TRBD1 identical over 7 bases. The CDR3 length is 14 residues. V dropped 3 bases and J dropped 5; count of bases not matched to a gene: 7. The germline V gene has CDR1 SGHNT and CDR2 YYREEE (reference sequence). This CDR3 reads CASSSSDRVETQYF. The CDR3 coding sequence is TGTGCCAGCAGCTCCTCAGACAGGGTGGAGACCCAGTACTTC.

This chain uses TRBV6-4 with TRBJ1-6; D unclear. Germline V gene data show CDR1 as MRHNA and CDR2 as SNTAGT. The CDR3 sequence is 16 residues long. V lost 2 bases, J lost 0 bases, and 8 bases lay in between. The CDR3 sequence is CASSDEVSSYNSPLHF. The DNA for the CDR3 is TGTGCCAGCAGTGACGAGGTTAGCTCCTATAATTCACCCCTCCACTTT.

This chain links TRBV18 with TRBJ1-1, with TRBD1 identical over 8 bases. Germline V gives CDR1 KGHSH, CDR2 LQKENI. This CDR3 has 14 residues. Trimming at V came to 6 bases and at J to 1 base, leaving 4 bases not matched to a gene. The CDR3 sequence: CASSGTGKNTEAFF. The CDR3 nucleotides read TGTGCCAGCTCGGGGACAGGCAAGAACACTGAAGCTTTCTTT. Using reference TRBV18 and TRBJ1-1 for the parts outside the CDR3, the full variable domain is NAGVMQNPRHLVRRRGQEARLRCSPMKGHSHVYWYRQLPEEGLKFMVYLQKENIIDESGMPKERFSAEFPKEGPSILRIQQVVRGDSAAYFCASSGTGKNTEAFFGQGTRLTVV.

This clone was found once. The chain links TRBV7-3 to TRBJ2-3, with TRBD2 matching 10 bases. V was clipped by 4 bases and J by 2 bases; unmatched bases: 6. The length of the CDR3 is 16 residues. Germline CDR1 and CDR2: SGHTA and FQGTGA. In DNA, the CDR3 is TGTGCCAGCAGCTCGGGAGCGGGAGGGGCCACAGATACGCAGTATTTT. Its translation: CASSSGAGGATDTQYF.

The CDR3 DNA is TGTGCCAGCGGCCCCGGAGGAGGTTTTGGGCAGTACTTC. The encoded protein is CASGPGGGFGQYF. This sequence joins TRBV7-2 and TRBJ2-7, with a possible D match to TRBD2 (5 bases). The V end was cut by 8 bases, the J end by 9 bases, with 20 bases between. This CDR3 region has 13 residues. CDR1 is SGHTA and CDR2 is FQGNSA in the germline V gene. Drawing the rest from reference TRBV7-2 and TRBJ2-7, the complete variable domain is GAGVSQSPSNKVTEKGKDVELRCDPISGHTALYWYRQSLGQGLEFLIYFQGNSAPDKSGLPSDRFSAERTGGSVSTLTIQRTQQEDSAVYLCASGPGGGFGQYFGPGTRLTVT.

A single count supports this clone. The genes are TRBV6-5 and TRBJ2-5, with TRBD1 matching over 7 bases. CDR3 length equals 15 residues. Germline trimming cut 0 bases from V and 3 bases from J; bases unmatched to any gene: 4. Germline-derived CDR1 and CDR2 are MNHEY and SVGAGI. The CDR3 protein is CASSYSQTGKETQYF. The CDR3 DNA reads as TGTGCCAGCAGTTACTCCCAGACAGGGAAAGAGACCCAGTACTTC.

This chain joins TRBV27 and TRBJ2-7; maybe TRBD1 (6 bases). The germline gives CDR1 MNHEY, CDR2 SMNVEV (reference sequence). The CDR3 extends over 17 amino acids. Between the trimmed V and J ends, which lost 6 bases and 1 base, there was a span of 22 bases. CDR3 sequence reads: CASSRTAQRSVSYEQYF. The CDR3 nucleotides read TGTGCCAGCAGCCGGACAGCACAACGGTCGGTTTCCTACGAGCAGTACTTC.

This clone occurred once. The gene calls are TRBV7-2 and TRBJ1-4; D may be TRBD1 (5 bases). V lost 1 base and J 8 bases, leaving 11 bases between the germline ends. The CDR3 covers 14 residues. Looked up from germline, CDR1 is SGHTA and CDR2 is FQGNSA. The CDR3 DNA is TGTGCCAGCAGCTTAGTAACAGGCCTAGAAAAACTGTTTTTT. Translating gives CASSLVTGLEKLFF. The full variable domain, in which reference TRBV7-2 and TRBJ1-4 provide the parts outside the CDR3, is GAGVSQSPSNKVTEKGKDVELRCDPISGHTALYWYRQSLGQGLEFLIYFQGNSAPDKSGLPSDRFSAERTGGSVSTLTIQRTQQEDSAVYLCASSLVTGLEKLFFGSGTQLSVL.

V and J are TRBV5-1 and TRBJ1-1; 8 bases are a match to TRBD1. The CDR3 sequence is 14 residues long. V lost 5 bases, J lost 1 base, and 4 bases stayed unmatched. The germline V gene encodes CDR1 SGHRS and CDR2 YFSETQ. The CDR3 DNA is TGCGCCAGCAGATTCGGACAGGGGAACACTGAAGCTTTCTTT. It encodes CASRFGQGNTEAFF.

The DNA for the CDR3 is TGTGCCAGCAGCCCGGGGGGACGTGTTTACGAGCAGTACTTC. The encoded protein is CASSPGGRVYEQYF. The V and J genes are TRBV9 and TRBJ2-7; 7 bases map to TRBD2. The CDR3 covers 14 residues. Trimming took 4 bases from V and 4 from J; bases not matched to a gene: 8. In germline, CDR1 is SGDLS, CDR2 YYNGEE.

This rearrangement joins TRBV4-1 to TRBJ1-2; 7 nucleotides align to TRBD1. This CDR3 contains 13 residues. With 6 bases clipped from V and 2 bases from J, the junction kept 3 bases outside the gene matches. CDR1 is MGHRA, CDR2 YSYEKL, per germline. The CDR3 sequence: CASSQTGNYGYTF. The CDR3 nucleotides read TGCGCCAGCAGTCAGACAGGGAACTATGGCTACACCTTC.

The V gene is TRBV6-6, the J gene TRBJ1-2; possibly TRBD1 for D (6 bases). The germline V gene has CDR1 MNHNY and CDR2 SVGAGI (reference sequence). V was cut by 2 bases and J by 4 bases, with 11 bases left in between. This CDR3 contains 14 residues. CDR3 residues: CASSYGRGTYGYTF. In nucleotides, the CDR3 is TGTGCCAGCAGTTACGGCAGGGGAACCTATGGCTACACCTTC.

In DNA, the CDR3 is TGTGCCAGCAGCAAAGCGCTTTGTAAGCGGGGGGTCTACGAGCAGTACTTC. Translating gives CASSKALCKRGVYEQYF. The V and J genes are TRBV21-1 and TRBJ2-7; TRBD2 reflects the table's D call only, with no check against the DNA. TRBV21-1 constitutes a pseudogene. This CDR3 has 17 residues.

The chain recombines TRBV7-9 with TRBJ2-7; TRBD1 matches 12 bases. This CDR3 comprises 14 residues. With V trimmed by 5 bases and J by 5 bases, 4 bases remained unmatched. Germline-derived CDR1 and CDR2 are SEHNR and FQNEAQ (reference sequence). Here the CDR3 reads CASSPRDRGHEQYF. For the CDR3, the DNA is TGTGCCAGCAGCCCCCGGGACAGGGGGCACGAGCAGTACTTC.

This clone was counted a single time. The rearrangement uses TRBV7-2 and TRBJ2-3, with D possibly matching TRBD2 (5 bases). The CDR3 totals 16 residues. The ends were cut back, 5 bases at V and 4 bases at J, with 19 bases in the middle. Looked up from germline, CDR1 is SGHTA and CDR2 is FQGNSA. The CDR3 protein is CASSLITWLASDTQYF. The CDR3 DNA reads TGTGCCAGCAGCCTTATCACCTGGCTAGCTTCAGATACGCAGTATTTT.

Comment on this clone: One end of the junction fails to match germline, which may point to a read error. The rearrangement uses TRBV7-9 and TRBJ2-7, with D unresolved. The CDR3 loop spans 11 amino acids. Germline-derived CDR1 and CDR2 are SEHNR and FQNEAQ (reference sequence). In DNA form, the CDR3 reads TGTGCCAGCAGCTTATCCTCCGAGCAGTACTTC. Translated: CASSLSSEQYF.